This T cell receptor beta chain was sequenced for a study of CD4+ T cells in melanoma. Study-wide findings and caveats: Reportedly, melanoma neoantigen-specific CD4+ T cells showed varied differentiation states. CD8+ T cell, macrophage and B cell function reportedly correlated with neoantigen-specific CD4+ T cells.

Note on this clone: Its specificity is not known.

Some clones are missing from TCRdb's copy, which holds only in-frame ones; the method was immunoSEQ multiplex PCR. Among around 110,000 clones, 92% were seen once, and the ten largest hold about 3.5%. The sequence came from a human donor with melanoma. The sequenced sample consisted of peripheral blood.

Here the CDR3 DNA reads TGCGCCAGCAGCTCTCAGGGCCGATACAATGAGCAGTTCTTC. It is translated as CASSSQGRYNEQFF. The chain couples TRBV5-1 to TRBJ2-1; D is perhaps TRBD1 (5 bases). The V end was cut by 3 bases, the J end by 4 bases, with 11 bases between. Per germline, CDR1 SGHRS and CDR2 YFSETQ. The CDR3 sequence is 14 residues long.